Detailed here is one TCR beta chain. No antigen is known for it. This specimen belongs to a study of shared clonotypes between healthy human individuals. Study details: In total, the donors were two women and a few men aged 18 to 49. Study conclusions and caveats: Naive subsets usually exceeded memory subsets in estimated richness. Inspection by rarefaction showed sorted-subset sequencing to be incomplete despite large depth.

Naive-designated CD8 cells lacked CD45RO, were positively enriched for CCR7, and omitted terminally differentiated effector memory CD45RA+ cells. Clones were sequenced by immunoSEQ multiplex PCR, and TCRdb holds only the in-frame ones, with some missing. In the table there are about 700,000 clones, roughly nine tenths of which are singletons. V lost 1 base and J 4 bases, leaving 17 bases between the germline ends. The CDR3 has 16 residues. Germline loops: CDR1 SNHLY, CDR2 FYNNEI. Specimen: naive CD8+ T cells sorted from blood. The TCR comes from a man under 40 in good health. The V and J genes are TRBV2 and TRBJ2-7; D could derive from TRBD1 or TRBD2 (6 bases each). The CDR3: CASSEGGALRTYEQYF. The CDR3 coding sequence is TGTGCCAGCAGTGAAGGGGGGGCATTGAGGACGTACGAGCAGTACTTC.